The T cell receptor (beta chain) under discussion was sequenced for a study of CD8 T cells in Susac syndrome (dated by TCRdb to between 2018 and 2021). Concerning the study at large: Whether CD8+ T cell activation and differentiation in Susac syndrome was antigen driven was tested using repertoire sequencing. The study compared CD8+ T cell repertoire clonality among about a dozen healthy donors, around 14 Susac syndrome patients and roughly 16 multiple sclerosis patients.

Beyond this particular receptor, the publication reports: The number of individuals in the TCR sequencing and HLA analysis was acknowledged as relatively small.

With regard to this clonotype: Its antigen target is currently unknown. One base away there is no much larger clone; base qualities are not given.

RNA was extracted using the RNeasy kit, and about 0.5 to 1 ug of the RNA was reverse transcribed with random hexamers. The immunoSEQ multiplex PCR assay, covering 54 Vbeta and 13 Jbeta segments, was used to amplify TCR beta CDR3 regions. To correct PCR amplification bias, a synthetic template baseline was used for both primer optimization and computational correction. The authors' pipeline ran thus. Reads were assigned to V, D and J genes according to IMGT and analyzed in immunoSEQ Analyzer, with only productive sequences retained. To calculate clonality, Shannon entropy was normalized by log2 of the number of productive unique sequences and then subtracted from one. Public and private clones were assessed among the 100 most prevalent clones of each patient and control. Clones were defined as Susac-specific when absent from the healthy and MS cohorts, from 1,000 to 1,100 published viral clones and from other ImmuneACCESS disease sequences. The public reads were quality trimmed at Q25 with fastp and then assembled into clones with MiXCR by TCRdb, keeping productive beta chains. Entries that share a CDR3 protein sequence are merged under the most common genes and DNA. V and J calls and clone size were set by TCRdb, not the authors. The sample table holds tens of thousands of distinct CDR3 sequences, of which 91% were seen once. Together, the top ten hold less than 0.55% of the sample.

Peripheral blood CD8+ and CD4+ T cells from healthy donors, Susac syndrome patients and multiple sclerosis patients were profiled using high-throughput TCR beta sequencing. The multiple sclerosis controls were treatment-naive patients whose relapsing-remitting disease, either stable or active, fulfilled the revised McDonald criteria. CD8+ TEMRA cells were enriched by FACS, while bulk CD8+ and CD4+ T cells were purified by magnetic negative isolation. Blood was collected in EDTA tubes and processed within 24 hours, with PBMCs isolated through density gradient centrifugation. PBMCs intended for TCR sequencing were frozen in liquid nitrogen and were later thawed in a 37 degrees C water bath. Purity of sorted or isolated CD4+, CD8+ and CD8+ TEMRA cells was at least 90%. From the germline V gene (reference sequence), CDR1 is LGHDT and CDR2 is YNNKEL. Trimming takes 0 bases from V and 5 bases from J, and the germline ends sit 16 bases apart. From the cysteine up to the phenylalanine, the CDR3 has a length of 16 residues. CDR3 DNA only is kept here, 48 bases in frame from base 1.

Material: CD8+ T cells from PBMCs. Here the chain combines TRBV3-1 and TRBJ1-2; TRBD1 is a weak D gene call, 6 bases matching. This sequence originates from a human donor with multiple sclerosis. CDR3 protein: CASSQEGGGPRYGYTF. The DNA is as follows: TGTGCCAGCAGCCAAGAAGGGGGGGGCCCCAGGTATGGCTACACCTTC. Beyond the CDR3, the reference TRBV3-1 and TRBJ1-2 genes provide the residues; the full variable domain reads: DTAVSQTPKYLVTQMGNDKSIKCEQNLGHDTMYWYKQDSKKFLKIMFSYNNKELIINETVPNRFSPKSPDKAHLNLHINSLELGDSAVYFCASSQEGGGPRYGYTFGSGTRLTVV.